The rows below give T cell receptor beta chains drawn from one sample of a study of blood T cell repertoires in COVID-19. The table came from immunoSEQ multiplex PCR; TCRdb's copy has only in-frame clones and leaves some out. The repertoire includes under 95,000 clones, 82% of them detected once, and around 10% sits in the top ten. The sample was peripheral blood. The receptors were gathered from a man aged 45-65 years with acute or convalescent COVID-19. Each CDR3 is given with its conserved first and last residue.

TRBV11-2	TRBJ1-2	CASSLDRGGYTF
TRBV11-2	TRBJ1-2	CASSPAAGFSYTF
TRBV24-1	TRBJ2-1	CATGTSGYNEQFF
TRBV28	TRBJ2-5	CASSFEPRHPKETQYF
TRBV7-2	TRBJ1-2	CASSFGQQYGYTF
TRBV5-1	TRBJ1-6	CASSLGDRTNSYNSPLHF
TRBV14	TRBJ1-2	CASSPGGNYGYTF
TRBV7-8	TRBJ2-7	CASSPRQGVAYEQYF
TRBV7-6	TRBJ2-3	CASSLGIGLAGTDTQYF
TRBV29-1	TRBJ1-1	CSVEGKGDRVDTEAFF
TRBV5-8	TRBJ2-5	CASSLGQQGIQETQYF
TRBV27	TRBJ1-1	CASSLSGTGANRAFF
TRBV11-2	TRBJ1-2	CASSRGWADYGYTF
TRBV6-5	TRBJ1-2	CASTQRGGGYGYTF
TRBV7-9	TRBJ1-1	CASRVTRDTEAFF
TRBV4-2	TRBJ2-7	CASSQAGAGGSYEQYF
TRBV6-5	TRBJ1-2	CASTGGLGGYTF
TRBV7-2	TRBJ2-7	CASSLGIAGRSYEQYF
TRBV2	TRBJ1-1	CASKLQGHDTEAFF
TRBV19	TRBJ1-6	CASSIQGVNSPLHF
TRBV5-1	TRBJ1-3	CASSLTGTAASGNTIYF
TRBV5-4	TRBJ2-1	CASSARLAGGPTYNEQFF
TRBV19	TRBJ1-1	CASSLRGGDTEAFF
TRBV7-2	TRBJ2-7	CASSLSAYEQYF
TRBV6-5	TRBJ1-5	CASSSSGQSNQPQHF
TRBV27	TRBJ2-7	CASSFGGSKYEQYF
TRBV4-3	TRBJ1-2	CASSQDVAFRGRSTF
TRBV11-2	TRBJ2-7	CASSYGGISYEQYF
TRBV19	TRBJ1-1	CASSTHRLEGTEAFF
TRBV4-2	TRBJ1-5	CASSQGSGGAVQPQHF
TRBV6-2/TRBV6-3	TRBJ1-6	CASSYQRTPLHF
TRBV3-1/TRBV3-2	TRBJ1-2	CASSPSFSNYGYTF
TRBV5-1	TRBJ2-5	CASNPGQGLGETQYF
TRBV6-2/TRBV6-3	TRBJ2-7	CASSNPGQGFNEQYF
TRBV20-1	TRBJ2-3	CSASPAGPGSMSTDTQYF
TRBV6-5	TRBJ2-3	CASRVGGQYTDTQYF
TRBV5-6	TRBJ2-2	CASIGTGRSGELFF
TRBV4-1	TRBJ1-5	CASSQDFRTVQPQHF
TRBV19	TRBJ2-1	CARDRTSGFYNEQFF
TRBV6-4	TRBJ2-1	CASSDSTSGSNEQFF
TRBV6-5	TRBJ2-2	CASSSLRRTGELFF
TRBV15	TRBJ1-5	CATSRDLAQARPQHF
TRBV7-2	TRBJ2-5	CASSSKPPDWFQETQYF
TRBV11-2	TRBJ2-1	CASSHYSSQSSYNEQFF
TRBV6-6	TRBJ1-5	CASSLNDRGYQPQHF
TRBV2	TRBJ2-1	CASSEVRNRVLEQFF
TRBV19	TRBJ1-4	CASSITTGGGEYEKLFF
TRBV27	TRBJ1-5	CASSFGGSMNQPQHF
TRBV9	TRBJ1-3	CASSVALGTSLENTIYF
TRBV27	TRBJ2-7	CASSMGQGVGYEQYF
TRBV20-1	TRBJ2-1	CSAREEIAQFF
TRBV29-1	TRBJ1-2	CSVAEGYGYTF
TRBV27	TRBJ1-2	CASSIGPGQGARYGYTF
TRBV11-2	TRBJ1-1	CASSQNGGTEAFF
TRBV19	TRBJ2-7	CASQGTSGPYEQYF
TRBV19	TRBJ2-2	CASSIDPRLAERGTGELFF
TRBV6-2/TRBV6-3	TRBJ1-1	CASSYVGAAEAFF
TRBV15	TRBJ1-2	CATSRDSNYGYTF
TRBV6-5	TRBJ2-5	CASSSSSGGQETQYF